The clone carrying this T cell receptor (beta chain) was counted at least ten times. As yet, its antigen is unknown. The entry originates in a study of T cell repertoires in cytomegalovirus infection. The wider study: Public TCR beta signatures provided an indication of both CMV infection and a matching HLA type.

Regarding the study as a whole: Ex vivo responses were dominated by HLA-C-restricted CMV-specific TCR beta clonotypes.

TCRdb called the reads again in MiXCR, with one record for every CDR3 protein. Found here are about 240,000 distinct CDR3 sequences, 9% to 15% of them singletons; the top ten hold approximately 1.6%. CDR1 is SGHTA, CDR2 FQGNSA, per germline. Trimming pared 5 bases from V and 9 bases from J, leaving 14 bases between. The CDR3 runs 13 residues. The origin of this receptor is a human donor in good health (CMV status not recorded). Some clones in this sample may be carry-over from other donors' samples. J is TRBJ1-5 and V is TRBV7-2; D gene ambiguous. The sequenced sample was PBMCs. CDR3 coding DNA: TGTGCCAGCAGCCCTCAGGCCGGAAGGCCCCAGCATTTT. It specifies CASSPQAGRPQHF.